One sample yielded the 23 T cell receptor beta chains listed below, sequenced in a study of persistence of HIV-infected CD4 T cells. Nonspecific anti-CD3/anti-CD28 bead stimulation represents the broad CD4+ T cell repertoire. Responding CD4+ T cells were sorted by upregulation of both CD40 ligand and CD69. This was the immunoSEQ version 4 assay in survey mode. The data were produced by immunoSEQ multiplex PCR, yet TCRdb's version contains in-frame clones alone and is incomplete. The data hold approximately 45,000 clones, with approximately 90% observed a single time. For these TCRs, the target antigens are not known. The sample here was CD4+ T cells sorted from PBMCs after approximately 19-hour stimulation, taken from a patient who received antiretroviral therapy. Receptors originate from an adult woman with HIV who was CMV-seropositive.

V gene TRBV5-8 combines with J gene TRBJ2-5; D perhaps matches TRBD2 (5 bases). CDR3 length: 13 residues. The V gene lost 4 bases and the J gene lost 5 bases, with 12 bases spanning the gap. The germline V gene encodes CDR1 SGHTS and CDR2 YDEGEE. This chain's CDR3 is CASSPRRGETQYF. The CDR3 DNA reads as TGTGCCAGCAGCCCACGGCGAGGGGAGACCCAGTACTTC.

The table lists this clone with a count of one. The V and J genes are TRBV7-3 and TRBJ1-3; no definite D call. The germline V and J ends were trimmed by 7 bases and 2 bases, with 12 bases remaining between them. Germline V gene sequence: CDR1 SGHTA, CDR2 FQGTGA. The CDR3 spans 14 residues. The CDR3 sequence: CASTPTAAGNTIYF. In DNA form, the CDR3 reads TGTGCCAGCACCCCCACAGCAGCTGGAAACACCATATATTTT.

This clone occurred once. The chain carries TRBV7-3 and TRBJ2-7; D uncertain. Per germline, CDR1 SGHTA and CDR2 FQGTGA. CDR3 length equals 15 residues. Trimming stripped 2 bases from V and 2 bases from J, with 13 bases between. CDR3 in DNA: TGTGCCAGCAGCTTATTCCCAGAAACCCCCTACGAGCAGTACTTC. Translating gives CASSLFPETPYEQYF.

The CDR3 loop is CAWSVRFNGYTF. In DNA form, the CDR3 reads TGTGCCTGGAGTGTTCGCTTTAATGGCTACACCTTC. The chain links TRBV30 to TRBJ1-2; D is undetermined. There are 12 residues in the CDR3. Germline CDR1 GTSNPN, CDR2 SVGIG (reference sequence). V was clipped by 0 bases and J by 6 bases, with 8 bases between them.

This chain connects TRBV19 to TRBJ1-5; no clear D. Germline loops: CDR1 LNHDA, CDR2 SQIVND (reference sequence). This CDR3 region has 14 residues. Trimming pared 3 bases from V and 5 bases from J, leaving 11 bases between. CDR3 coding DNA: TGTGCCAGTAGTATGCGAGAAGCAGATCAGCCCCAGCATTTT. This codes for CASSMREADQPQHF.

The rearrangement joins TRBV6-4 to TRBJ2-3, with D tentatively TRBD2 (5 bases). In germline, CDR1 is MRHNA, CDR2 SNTAGT. Trimming stripped 2 bases from V and 1 base from J, with 10 bases between. CDR3 length equals 15 residues. The CDR3 coding sequence is TGTGCCAGCAGTGACACTAGGACTGGCACAGATACGCAGTATTTT. Translated: CASSDTRTGTDTQYF.

This clone appeared a single time. The genes are TRBV11-3 and TRBJ1-1; weak D call: TRBD1 (5 bases). Per the germline V gene, CDR1 is SGHNT and CDR2 is YENEEA. The CDR3 runs to 14 residues. V lost 3 bases to trimming and J lost 0 bases, with 8 bases between them. As DNA, the CDR3 is TGTGCCAGCAGCTTCGACAGCCTGAACACTGAAGCTTTCTTT. Protein: CASSFDSLNTEAFF.

This clone was seen a handful of times. The chain combines TRBV3-1 (or the pseudogene TRBV3-2) with TRBJ1-2, with a possible D match to TRBD1 (5 bases). Trimming left V 3 bases short and J 5 bases short, with 16 bases between. Per germline, CDR1 LGHDT and CDR2 YNNKEL (reference sequence). The CDR3 contains 15 residues. The CDR3: CASSHRPGDDYGYTF. In DNA, the CDR3 is TGTGCCAGCAGCCACAGGCCGGGGGATGATTATGGCTACACCTTC.

The gene calls are TRBV12-3 or TRBV12-4 and TRBJ2-2; D unclear. Trimming removed 3 bases at V and 5 bases at J, with 7 bases between. This CDR3 is 13 amino acids long. CDR3 in DNA: TGTGCCAGCAGTTTTGTGGAAACCGGGGAGCTGTTTTTT. Translation: CASSFVETGELFF.

This sequence joins TRBV24-1 and TRBJ1-5; D may be TRBD1 (5 bases). The V end lost 7 bases, the J end lost 1 base, and 19 bases lay between the germline ends. CDR1 and CDR2 (germline): KGHDR, SFDVKD. The CDR3 is 17 amino acids. CDR3 loop: CATRDIRELRSNQPQHF. The CDR3 nucleotides are TGTGCCACCAGGGACATAAGGGAGCTCAGGAGCAATCAGCCCCAGCATTTT.

This chain links TRBV5-1 with TRBJ1-3; D gene ambiguous. Trimming cost V 4 bases and J 4 bases, with 6 bases left between them. The CDR3 consists of 12 residues. Germline V gene sequence: CDR1 SGHRS, CDR2 YFSETQ. Here the CDR3 reads CASSEPGNTIYF. CDR3 in DNA: TGCGCCAGCAGCGAACCCGGAAACACCATATATTTT.

This chain links TRBV5-8 with TRBJ2-5, with 11 bases identical to TRBD2. The CDR3 extends over 16 amino acids. Germline lookup yields CDR1 SGHTS and CDR2 YDEGEE. The V segment lost 0 bases and the J segment 1 base; nucleotides outside the gene matches: 2. CDR3 in DNA: TGTGCCAGCAGCTTGGGGCTAGCGGGGGGCCAAGAGACCCAGTACTTC. Its protein product is CASSLGLAGGQETQYF. Full variable domain (rest looked up from reference TRBV5-8 and TRBJ2-5): EAGVTQSPTHLIKTRGQQATLRCSPISGHTSVYWYQQALGLGLQFLLWYDEGEERNRGNFPPRFSGRQFPNYSSELNVNALELEDSALYLCASSLGLAGGQETQYFGPGTRLLVL.

This chain connects TRBV6-1 to TRBJ1-1; 7 bases fit TRBD1. J gave up 6 bases and V 2 bases, and 6 bases lay outside the gene matches. CDR3 size: 14 residues. CDR1 is MNHNS, CDR2 SASEGT, per germline. CDR3 in amino acids: CASSELNRGAEAFF. As DNA, the CDR3 is TGTGCCAGCAGTGAACTTAACAGGGGCGCTGAAGCTTTCTTT.

This chain links TRBV3-1 (or the pseudogene TRBV3-2) with TRBJ1-2, with 10 bases identical to TRBD1. The junction had 5 bases not matched to a gene; V was cut back by 3 bases and J by 4 bases. The CDR3 is made up of 15 amino acids. Per the germline V gene, CDR1 is LGHDT and CDR2 is YNNKEL (reference sequence). The CDR3 reads CASSQVGTGAYGYTF. The DNA for the CDR3 is TGTGCCAGCAGCCAGGTCGGGACAGGGGCCTATGGCTACACCTTC.

The rearrangement uses TRBV3-1 (or the pseudogene TRBV3-2) and TRBJ1-2; no definite D call. Germline assignment: CDR1 LGHDT and CDR2 YNNKEL (reference sequence). Trimming removed 2 bases at V and 8 bases at J, with 15 bases between. The CDR3 has 14 residues. Here the CDR3 DNA reads TGTGCCAGCAGCCAATACCAGGACCTGGGAGGCTACACCTTC. Its protein is CASSQYQDLGGYTF.

The genes are TRBV14 and TRBJ2-1, with 12 bases fitting TRBD2. Germline-derived CDR1 and CDR2 are SGHDN and FVKESK. CDR3 length: 16 amino acids. V lost 4 bases and J lost 7; bases outside the gene matches: 8. CDR3 sequence: CASSPLTSGGGNEQFF. In DNA, the CDR3 is TGTGCCAGCAGCCCCCTGACTAGCGGGGGTGGGAATGAGCAGTTCTTC.

The chain combines TRBV11-3 with TRBJ2-2, with no clear D. This CDR3 comprises 14 residues. V lost 7 bases to trimming and J lost 2 bases, with 11 bases between them. CDR1 is SGHNT, CDR2 YENEEA, per germline. In DNA form, the CDR3 reads TGTGCCAGCAAGGCTGCTCCAAACACCGGGGAGCTGTTTTTT. Translating it yields CASKAAPNTGELFF.

The rearrangement links TRBV19 to TRBJ1-1, with D perhaps TRBD1 (6 bases). Germline V lookup: CDR1 LNHDA, CDR2 SQIVND (reference sequence). V was pared by 7 bases and J by 5 bases, with 17 bases between. This CDR3 has 14 amino acids. The CDR3 coding sequence is TGTGCCAGTAATTTACAGGGAGGCGGGACTGAAGCTTTCTTT. Translated, it gives CASNLQGGGTEAFF.

The chain joins TRBV19 to TRBJ1-5; D is uncertain. Germline V gene sequence: CDR1 LNHDA, CDR2 SQIVND (reference sequence). V was clipped by 4 bases and J by 9 bases, with 10 bases between them. The CDR3 covers 12 residues. The CDR3 is CASSTRAGPQHF. CDR3 DNA sequence: TGTGCCAGTAGTACCCGGGCTGGGCCCCAGCATTTT. Complete variable domain (other parts from reference TRBV19 and TRBJ1-5): DGGITQSPKYLFRKEGQNVTLSCEQNLNHDAMYWYRQDPGQGLRLIYYSQIVNDFQKGDIAEGYSVSREKKESFPLTVTSAQKNPTAFYLCASSTRAGPQHFGDGTRLSIL.

This clone was counted between two and nine times. This sequence joins TRBV5-1 and TRBJ2-7; unclear D gene. V was pared by 0 bases and J by 4 bases, with 14 bases between. This CDR3 is 15 amino acids long. Germline CDR1 is SGHRS and CDR2 is YFSETQ. CDR3 residues: CASSLDLVPSYEQYV. In DNA, the CDR3 is TGCGCCAGCAGCTTGGATCTAGTTCCCTCGTACGAGCAGTACGTC.

This sequence joins TRBV18 and TRBJ1-2, with 11 nucleotides matching TRBD1. The V segment lost 5 bases and the J segment 2 bases; nucleotides outside the gene matches: 1. This CDR3 spans 14 amino acids. CDR1 is KGHSH, CDR2 LQKENI, per germline. The CDR3 DNA sequence: TGTGCCAGCTCAAGGACAGGGGGCAACTATGGCTACACCTTC. Translating gives CASSRTGGNYGYTF.

This clone has only one observation. The chain combines TRBV19 with TRBJ2-5, with 9 bases aligning to TRBD2. Germline-derived CDR1 and CDR2 are LNHDA and SQIVND (reference sequence). This CDR3 spans 16 amino acids. Trimming removed 5 bases from V and 2 bases from J; junction bases left unmatched: 9. CDR3 bases: TGTGCCAGTAGTCCCCTCCGGAGCGGGGGGCAAGAGACCCAGTACTTC. Its protein is CASSPLRSGGQETQYF.

V and J are TRBV28 and TRBJ2-5, with 7 bases matching TRBD1. With 4 bases clipped from V and 0 bases from J, the junction kept 5 bases outside the gene matches. The CDR3 length is 15 residues. Germline V CDR1 and CDR2: MDHEN, SYDVKM. The CDR3 sequence is CASSSYRGNQETQYF. The CDR3 DNA reads as TGTGCCAGCAGTTCGTACAGGGGCAACCAAGAGACCCAGTACTTC.